This section outlines one T cell receptor (beta chain) sequence together with its context. No antigen is known for it. The data are from a study of T cell responses to AZD1222 COVID-19 vaccine. Researchers grouped second doses given at about 4 or about 12 weeks into one pool. Findings of the study overall: Dominant CD4 TCR responses targeted spike regions 160-218 and 743-854.

TCRdb's copy holds only in-frame clones and misses some; the assay was immunoSEQ multiplex PCR. The sample includes about 180,000 clones, under 95% of them seen just once. Sequenced here: peripheral blood, sampled 28 days after the second AZD1222 dose. The sequence was obtained from an adult who received the AZD1222 COVID-19 vaccine.

The CDR3 nucleotides are TGTGCCAGCAGTGATAACGAGGGGCAAGAGATCGGGGAGCTGTTTTTT. Its translation: CASSDNEGQEIGELFF. The chain couples TRBV27 to TRBJ2-2; tentatively, D is TRBD1 or TRBD2 (5 bases each). The CDR3 length is 16 residues. Trimming shortened V by 5 bases and J by 7 bases, and 20 bases separated the two germline ends. Germline CDR1 and CDR2: MNHEY and SMNVEV (reference sequence).